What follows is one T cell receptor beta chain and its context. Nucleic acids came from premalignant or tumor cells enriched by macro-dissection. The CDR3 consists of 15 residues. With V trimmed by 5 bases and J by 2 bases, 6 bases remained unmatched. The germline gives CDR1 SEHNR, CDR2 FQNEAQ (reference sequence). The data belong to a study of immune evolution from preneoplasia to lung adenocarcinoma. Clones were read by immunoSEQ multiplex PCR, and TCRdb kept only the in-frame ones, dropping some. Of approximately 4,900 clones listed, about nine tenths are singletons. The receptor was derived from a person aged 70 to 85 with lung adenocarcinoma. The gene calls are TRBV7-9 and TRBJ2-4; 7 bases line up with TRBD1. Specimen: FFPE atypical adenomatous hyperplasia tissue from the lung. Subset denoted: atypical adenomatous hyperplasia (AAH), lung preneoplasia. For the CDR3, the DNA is TGTGCCAGCAGCGCATCAGGGGGAACCAAAAACATTCAGTACTTC. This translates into CASSASGGTKNIQYF.